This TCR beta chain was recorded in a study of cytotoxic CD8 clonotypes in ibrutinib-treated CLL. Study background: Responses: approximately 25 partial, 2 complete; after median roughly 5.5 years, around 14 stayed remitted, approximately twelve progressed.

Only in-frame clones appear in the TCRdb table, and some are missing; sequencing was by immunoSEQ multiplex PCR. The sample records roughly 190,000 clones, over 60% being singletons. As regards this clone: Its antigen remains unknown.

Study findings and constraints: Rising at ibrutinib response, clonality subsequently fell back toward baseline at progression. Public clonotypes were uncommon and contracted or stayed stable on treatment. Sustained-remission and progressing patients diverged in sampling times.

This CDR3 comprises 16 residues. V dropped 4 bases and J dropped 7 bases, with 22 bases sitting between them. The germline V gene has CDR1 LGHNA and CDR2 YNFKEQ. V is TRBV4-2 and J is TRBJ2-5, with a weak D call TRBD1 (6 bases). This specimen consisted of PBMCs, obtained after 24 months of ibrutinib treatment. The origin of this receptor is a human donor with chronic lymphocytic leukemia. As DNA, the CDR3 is TGTGCCAGCAGCCCCAACCCGGCACAGGGCCTCTGGACCCAGTACTTC. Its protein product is CASSPNPAQGLWTQYF.